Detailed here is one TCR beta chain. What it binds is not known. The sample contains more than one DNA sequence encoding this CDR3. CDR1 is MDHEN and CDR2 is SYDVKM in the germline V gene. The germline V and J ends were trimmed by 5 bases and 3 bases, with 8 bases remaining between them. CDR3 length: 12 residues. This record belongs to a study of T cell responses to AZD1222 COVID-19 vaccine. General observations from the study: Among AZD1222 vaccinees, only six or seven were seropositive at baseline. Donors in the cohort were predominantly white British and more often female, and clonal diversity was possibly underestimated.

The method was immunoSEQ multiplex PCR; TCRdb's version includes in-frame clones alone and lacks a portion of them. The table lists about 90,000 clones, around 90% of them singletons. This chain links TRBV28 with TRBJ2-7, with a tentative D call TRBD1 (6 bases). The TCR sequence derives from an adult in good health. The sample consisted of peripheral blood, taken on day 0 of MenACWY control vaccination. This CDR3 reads CASSLQGYEQYF. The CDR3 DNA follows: TGTGCCAGCAGTCTACAGGGCTACGAGCAGTACTTC.